This TCR beta chain was sequenced for a study of blood T cell repertoires in COVID-19 (TCRdb year 2020). At the level of the whole study: Samples from collaborators originated in the United States, Italy and Spain and spanned both the acute and convalescent phases of COVID-19. The material from the prospective study consisted of cDNA or gDNA derived from T cells, B-cell-depleted T cells, or PBMCs. A freely available public database, intended as a resource for researchers studying the immune response to SARS-CoV-2, is where the repertoires were released. Deeply sampled blood TCRbeta repertoires from subjects exposed to, actively infected with, or recovered from COVID-19 were included in the dataset. Nearly every sample came with metadata listing a de-identified subject ID, COVID-19 status, age in years and sex. The samples were drawn from two sources: the first 160 participants of the ongoing ImmuneRACE study, and fewer than 1,500 subjects contributed by 6 global collaborators. Where HLA class I and class II types were available, the types were taken from metadata supplied by the sample provider, not from assay-based typing. Findings and caveats that apply to the study as a whole: How much clinical and demographic metadata was included differed by source and by participant, and the metadata was provided uncurated.

V is shortened by 3 bases, J by 1 base, and the region joining them spans 13 bases. Taken from the germline V gene, the CDR1 and CDR2 loops are LGHNA and YNFKEQ. There are 16 amino acids in the CDR3, from cysteine to phenylalanine inclusive. Kept here is only the CDR3 DNA, which spans 48 bases and is read in frame from base 1. In Seattle, one collaborating source enrolled patients while the infection was active and tracked those patients longitudinally over the course of disease. Each collaborating institution followed its own protocols to collect whole blood in K2EDTA tubes. For TCRbeta analysis, collaborator samples were shipped as frozen whole blood, as isolated PBMCs, or as DNA extracted from either sample type. TCRbeta CDR3 regions were amplified from genomic DNA by means of the immunoSEQ Assay, a bias-controlled multiplex PCR. Per the source publication's procedure: The number of nucleated cells in each sample was estimated by amplification of reference gene primers within the assay. To quantify the absolute abundance of each unique TCRbeta CDR3 rearrangement, sequence reads were collapsed and filtered. For each sample, productive Simpson clonality was calculated as the square root of Simpson's diversity index across productive rearrangements. The source is immuneACCESS, and TCRdb retained only in-frame sequences with V and J called. Part of the clones is not carried over; for the studies checked, unresolved V genes explain less than half of this, and the remainder is unexplained. V and J calls and clone size are given by that table; D and trimming were obtained from the DNA. The table for this sample lists just under 350,000 clones; around 87% of them were counted only once. Around 6% of the sample comes from the top ten.

On this clone: The target of this receptor is not known. No base qualities exist here, and no much larger clone lies one base off it.

The V and J segments used are TRBV4-2 and TRBJ1-5; a tentative D call is TRBD1 (5 bases match). This TCR was recovered from a woman aged 45-65 years with COVID-19, enrolled during active disease. The sample was peripheral blood. This receptor has the CDR3 CASSHLSGKSNQPQHF. The DNA sequence follows: TGTGCCAGCAGCCACCTCTCAGGGAAAAGCAATCAGCCCCAGCATTTT.